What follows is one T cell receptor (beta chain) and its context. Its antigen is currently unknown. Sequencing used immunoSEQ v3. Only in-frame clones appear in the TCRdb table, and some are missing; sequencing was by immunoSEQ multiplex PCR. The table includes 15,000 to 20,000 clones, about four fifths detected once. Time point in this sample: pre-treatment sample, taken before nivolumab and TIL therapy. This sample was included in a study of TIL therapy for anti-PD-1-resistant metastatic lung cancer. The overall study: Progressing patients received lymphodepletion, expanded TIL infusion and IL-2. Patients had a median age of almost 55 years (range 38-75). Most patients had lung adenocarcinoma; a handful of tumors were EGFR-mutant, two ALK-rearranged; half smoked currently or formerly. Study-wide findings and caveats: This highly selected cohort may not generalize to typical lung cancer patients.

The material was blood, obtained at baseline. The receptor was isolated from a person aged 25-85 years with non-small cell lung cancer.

DNA for the CDR3: TGTGCCAGCAGCGCCCAGACAGGGTCACCCCTCCACTTT. Translation gives CASSAQTGSPLHF. The rearrangement joins TRBV7-3 to TRBJ1-6, with 7 bases matching TRBD1. CDR1 is SGHTA and CDR2 is FQGTGA in the germline V gene. V lost 5 bases and J lost 10; bases outside the gene matches: 5. The CDR3 is 13 amino acids.